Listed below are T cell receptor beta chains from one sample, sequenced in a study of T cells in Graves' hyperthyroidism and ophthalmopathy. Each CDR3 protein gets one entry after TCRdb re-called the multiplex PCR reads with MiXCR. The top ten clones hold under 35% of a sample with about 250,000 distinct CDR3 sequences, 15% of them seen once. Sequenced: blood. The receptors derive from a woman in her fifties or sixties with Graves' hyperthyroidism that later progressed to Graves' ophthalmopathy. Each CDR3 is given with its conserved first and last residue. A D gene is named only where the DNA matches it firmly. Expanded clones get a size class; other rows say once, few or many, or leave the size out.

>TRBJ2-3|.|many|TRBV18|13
TGTGCCAGCTCACCACGATTTGGAGATACGCAGTATTTT
CASSPRFGDTQYF
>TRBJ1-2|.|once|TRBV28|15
TGTGCCAGCAGTTTTTATGACAGGACGAACTATGGCTACACCTTC
CASSFYDRTNYGYTF
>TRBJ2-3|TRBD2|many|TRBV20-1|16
TGCAGTGCTAGAGAAGGACTAGCGGCCTTCACAGATACGCAGTATTTT
CSAREGLAAFTDTQYF
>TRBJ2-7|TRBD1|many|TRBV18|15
TGTGCCAGCTCACCAAGAGGGGGCGACTCCTACGAGCAGTACTTC
CASSPRGGDSYEQYF
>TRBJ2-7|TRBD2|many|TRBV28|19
TGTGCCAGCAGTTCCCCGACGGGACTAGCGGGATTGAGGTCCTACGAGCAGTACTTC
CASSSPTGLAGLRSYEQYF
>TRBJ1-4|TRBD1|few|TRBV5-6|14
TGTGCCAGCAGCTGGGGACAGTCGGGGGAAAAACTGTTTTTT
CASSWGQSGEKLFF
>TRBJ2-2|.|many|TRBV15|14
TGTGCCAGTCAGGTGACTAGGGCCACCGGGGAGCTGTTTTTT
CASQVTRATGELFF
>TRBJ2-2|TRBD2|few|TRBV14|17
TGTGCCAGCAGGCGCTTTAGGGGGACTAGCGTTTCCGGGGAGCTGTTTTTT
CASRRFRGTSVSGELFF
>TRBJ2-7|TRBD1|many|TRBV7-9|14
TGTGCCAGCAGCCACCGGGACAGCAACTACGAGCAGTACTTC
CASSHRDSNYEQYF
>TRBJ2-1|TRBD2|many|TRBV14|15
TGTGCCAGCAGCCCGTTCGCGGGAGCTTACAATGAGCAGTTCTTC
CASSPFAGAYNEQFF
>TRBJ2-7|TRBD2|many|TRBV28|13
TGTGCCACCAAGGGACTAGCGGGTCGGGAGCAGTACTTC
CATKGLAGREQYF
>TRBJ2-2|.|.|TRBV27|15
TGTGCCAGCAGTGCTACGTATGGTTACGCCGGGGAGCTGTTTTTT
CASSATYGYAGELFF
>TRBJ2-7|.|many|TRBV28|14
TGTGCCAGCAGGCCTCGGGATTCCACCTACGAGCAGTACTTC
CASRPRDSTYEQYF
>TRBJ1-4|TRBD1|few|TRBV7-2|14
TGTGCCAGCAGCTCAGACAGGGTAGCTGAAAAACTGTTTTTT
CASSSDRVAEKLFF
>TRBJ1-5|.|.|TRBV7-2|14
TGTGCCAGCAGCAGCAGGGGTAGCAATCAGCCCCAGCATTTT
CASSSRGSNQPQHF
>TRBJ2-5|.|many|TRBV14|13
TGTGCCAGCAGCCAAGATCTGGAAGAGACCCAGTACTTC
CASSQDLEETQYF
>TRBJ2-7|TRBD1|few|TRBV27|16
TGTGCCAGCAGCCCTATCCCGACAGGGGGCGAATACGAGCAGTACTTC
CASSPIPTGGEYEQYF
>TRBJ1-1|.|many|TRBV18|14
TGTGCCAGCTCACCGGCCCAGCTGAACACTGAAGCTTTCTTT
CASSPAQLNTEAFF
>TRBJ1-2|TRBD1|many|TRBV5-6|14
TGTGCCAGCAGCTTTGTACAGGGGGCAGGTGGCTACACCTTC
CASSFVQGAGGYTF
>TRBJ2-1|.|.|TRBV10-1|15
TGCGCCAGCAGTGAGTCAGGTACCGGTTACAATGAGCAGTTCTTC
CASSESGTGYNEQFF
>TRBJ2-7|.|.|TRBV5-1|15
TGCGCCAGCAGAAAAGCCGCCGGGGGGCTCTACGAGCAGTACTTC
CASRKAAGGLYEQYF
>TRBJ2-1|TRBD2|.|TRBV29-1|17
TGCAGCGTTGAAGGGGAGGCTAGCGGGAGAACCTACAATGAGCAGTTCTTC
CSVEGEASGRTYNEQFF
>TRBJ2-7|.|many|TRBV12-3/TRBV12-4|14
TGTGCCAGCAGTTTGGCAGAGCTACCGGGAGAGCAGTACTTC
CASSLAELPGEQYF
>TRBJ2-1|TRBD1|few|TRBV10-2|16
TGCGCCAGCAGGAACAGGGGGGAACAAATCCGTGGAGAGCAGTTCTTC
CASRNRGEQIRGEQFF
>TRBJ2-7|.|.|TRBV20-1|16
TGCAGTGCTAGAGATATTTTCGCAGGCCGCTCCTACGAGCAGTACTTC
CSARDIFAGRSYEQYF
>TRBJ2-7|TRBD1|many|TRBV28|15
TGTGCCAGCAGAGCCCGCGGACAGGGGATCTACGAGCAGTACTTC
CASRARGQGIYEQYF
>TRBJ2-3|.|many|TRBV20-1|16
TGCAGTGCTAGCCTCAGGGCGGTTACTAGCACAGATACGCAGTATTTT
CSASLRAVTSTDTQYF
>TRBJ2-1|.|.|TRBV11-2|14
TGTGCCAGCAGCTGGAGTGCCGGAGAGGATGAGCAGTTCTTC
CASSWSAGEDEQFF
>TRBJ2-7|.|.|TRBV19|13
TGTGCCAGTAGCACGGGACTTTTCTACGAGCAGTACTTC
CASSTGLFYEQYF
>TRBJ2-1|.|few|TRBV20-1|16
TGCAGTGCTAGGGCCCCTAGCGTTCAAGTCCTAGGTGAGCAGTTCTTC
CSARAPSVQVLGEQFF
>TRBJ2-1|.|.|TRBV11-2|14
TGTGCCAGCAGCCCGGGGACTTTCTACAATGAGCAGTTCTTC
CASSPGTFYNEQFF
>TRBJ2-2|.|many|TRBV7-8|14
TGTGCCAGCAGCCCAGACAGCAACACCGGGGAGCTGTTTTTT
CASSPDSNTGELFF
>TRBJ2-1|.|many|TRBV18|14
TGTGCCAGCTCGACGACTAGTTCCTACAATGAGCAGTTCTTC
CASSTTSSYNEQFF
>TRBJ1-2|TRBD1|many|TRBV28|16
TGTGCCAGCAGTTCCCGTGGGACAGGGCTTAACTATGGCTACACCTTC
CASSSRGTGLNYGYTF
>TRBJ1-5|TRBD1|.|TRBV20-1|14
TGCAGTGCTAGACGGGGACAGGCCAGCGGGCCCCAGCATTTT
CSARRGQASGPQHF
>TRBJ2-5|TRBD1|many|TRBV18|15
TGTGCCAGCTCACCTTGGGGGACAGAAAAAGAGACCCAGTACTTC
CASSPWGTEKETQYF
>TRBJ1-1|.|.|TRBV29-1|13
TGCAGCGTTTCCGAACAGCCGAACACTGAAGCTTTCTTT
CSVSEQPNTEAFF
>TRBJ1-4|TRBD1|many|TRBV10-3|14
TGTGCCATCAGCAACCGGGACAGTAATGAAAAACTGTTTTTT
CAISNRDSNEKLFF
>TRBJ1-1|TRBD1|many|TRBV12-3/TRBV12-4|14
TGTGCCAGCAGCCTGACAGGGCTAGTCACTGAAGCTTTCTTT
CASSLTGLVTEAFF
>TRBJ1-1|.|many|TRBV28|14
TGTGCCAGCAGTTTTGGAGGCTTGAACACTGAAGCTTTCTTT
CASSFGGLNTEAFF
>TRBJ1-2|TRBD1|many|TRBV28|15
TGTGCCAGCAGAGGAGGACAGGGGTTTGGCTATGGCTACACCTTC
CASRGGQGFGYGYTF
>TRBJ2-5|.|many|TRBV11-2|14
TGTGCCAGCAGCTTTCGCCAGCACGAAGAGACCCAGTACTTC
CASSFRQHEETQYF
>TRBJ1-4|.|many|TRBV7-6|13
TGTGCCAGCAGCTTAACGCAAAATGAAAAACTGTTTTTT
CASSLTQNEKLFF
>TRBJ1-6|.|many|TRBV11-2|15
TGTGCCAGCAGCTCGGGGGGGGCCAGTAATTCACCCCTCCACTTT
CASSSGGASNSPLHF
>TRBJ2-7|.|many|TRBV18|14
TGTGCCAGCTCACAAGGCAGGGGTGCCTACGAGCAGTACTTC
CASSQGRGAYEQYF
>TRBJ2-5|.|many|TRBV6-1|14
TGTGCCAGCATCCCTCTCCCGGGTCAAGAGACCCAGTACTTC
CASIPLPGQETQYF
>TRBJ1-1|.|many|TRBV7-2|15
TGTGCCAGCAGCGCGGACAGTTTTATGAACACTGAAGCTTTCTTT
CASSADSFMNTEAFF
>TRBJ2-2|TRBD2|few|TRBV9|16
TGTGCCAGCACCCCGGTGGAGCTAGCGGGGACCGGGGAGCTGTTTTTT
CASTPVELAGTGELFF
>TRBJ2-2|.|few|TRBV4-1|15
TGCGCCAGCAGCCAAGGGGTGGCAAACACCGGGGAGCTGTTTTTT
CASSQGVANTGELFF
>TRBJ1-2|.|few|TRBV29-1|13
TGCAGCGTTTATAAGGGGCCGCTGGAGGGCTACACCTTC
CSVYKGPLEGYTF
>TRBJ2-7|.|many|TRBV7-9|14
TGTGCCAGCAGCTCGCCAGCGGAAACCTACGAGCAGTACTTC
CASSSPAETYEQYF
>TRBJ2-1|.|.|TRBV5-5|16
TGTGCCAGCAGCTTGGAGGCTCCAGAGTCCTACAATGAGCAGTTCTTC
CASSLEAPESYNEQFF
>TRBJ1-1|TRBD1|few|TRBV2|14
TGTGCCAGCAGCGTACCCGGGACAGGGACTGAAGCTTTCTTT
CASSVPGTGTEAFF
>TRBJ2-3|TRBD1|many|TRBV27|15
TGTGCCAGCAGTTTAGCCGGGACAGGGTTCGATACGCAGTATTTT
CASSLAGTGFDTQYF
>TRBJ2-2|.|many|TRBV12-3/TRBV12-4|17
TGTGCCAGCAGGTCCTCCGATATGGACATATACACCGGGGAGCTGTTTTTT
CASRSSDMDIYTGELFF
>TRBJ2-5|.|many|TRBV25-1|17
TGTGCCAGCAGTGATTGGGGTATGGGTCAGGGGTCGGAGACCCAGTACTTC
CASSDWGMGQGSETQYF
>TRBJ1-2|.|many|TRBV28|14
TGTGCCAGCAGGCCCCCCCCGGGTAACTATGGCTACACCTTC
CASRPPPGNYGYTF